This T cell receptor beta chain was documented in a study of vaccination and CD4 T cells after COVID-19. Study overall: Post-vaccine sample collection happened at a median of approximately 79 days after dose two, ranging 14 to 241. Study findings and constraints: Recorded median SARS-CoV-2-reactive clonotype numbers increased from around 19 to 38 without reaching significance.

Concerning this clonotype itself: Its matching antigen is unknown.

The CDR3 runs to 15 residues. Trimming took off 4 bases at V and 6 bases at J, with 18 bases between the two ends. Looked up from germline, CDR1 is DFQATT and CDR2 is SNEGSKA (reference sequence). The Oncomine TCR Beta short-read assay sequenced DNA from cultured CD4+ T cells. MiXCR, applied by TCRdb to the PCR reads, yields one record per CDR3 protein. The sample includes around 19,000 distinct CDR3 sequences, less than 40% of them seen just once. The time point was: late sampling 161 to 241 days after vaccination in three convalescent patients. The treatment was: approximately nine-day PBMC culture with coronavirus spike peptide pools or control peptides (ViraFEST assay).

V gene TRBV20-1 combines with J gene TRBJ1-4; possibly TRBD1 for D (6 bases). This clonotype was sampled from a human donor who had recovered from COVID-19. The sample consisted of CD4+ T cells from blood, cultured in vitro, taken about 7 months after SARS-CoV-2 vaccination. CDR3 residues: CSAKTSGGIDEKLFF. DNA for the CDR3: TGCAGTGCTAAAACGTCGGGGGGCATCGATGAAAAACTGTTTTTT.